A selection of T cell receptor beta chains follows, all from one sample in a study of glioma-infiltrating T cells after dendritic cell vaccination. The data were produced by immunoSEQ multiplex PCR, yet TCRdb's version contains in-frame clones alone and is incomplete. The data hold 25,000 to 35,000 clones, with roughly 90% observed a single time. Specimen: blood, collected before dendritic cell vaccination. The source of these receptors is a human donor with glioblastoma. The CDR3 runs from the conserved cysteine through the conserved F or W. A D gene is named only where the DNA matches it firmly. The size field is filled for only some rows; it gives once, few, many or a size class.

TRBJ1-1,.,.,TRBV6-1,CASSEPGKGTGTEAFF,TGTGCCAGCAGTGAACCAGGGAAGGGTACGGGCACTGAAGCTTTCTTT
TRBJ1-2,TRBD1,.,TRBV5-1,CASSLGQDHTF,TGCGCCAGCAGCCTAGGACAGGACCACACCTTC
TRBJ1-6,TRBD1,.,TRBV6-1,CASMTGGRYSPLHF,TGTGCCAGCATGACAGGGGGGCGGTATTCCCCCCTCCACTTT
TRBJ2-5,TRBD2,.,TRBV11-2,CASNLWGGRETQYF,TGTGCCAGCAACCTATGGGGGGGTAGGGAGACCCAGTACTTC
TRBJ1-2,.,.,TRBV4-2,CASSQEGDRLGGYTF,TGTGCCAGCAGCCAAGAAGGAGATCGGCTTGGCGGCTACACCTTC
TRBJ1-5,.,.,TRBV30,CAWNGQGSYNQPQHF,TGTGCCTGGAATGGCCAGGGCAGCTACAATCAGCCCCAGCATTTT
TRBJ1-3,.,.,TRBV6-5,CASRKEAQRNTIYF,TGTGCCAGCAGAAAAGAGGCTCAGAGAAACACCATATATTTT
TRBJ2-3,.,.,TRBV7-7,CASSLGLGTDTQYF,TGTGCTAGCAGCTTAGGGCTTGGTACAGATACGCAGTATTTT
TRBJ2-5,TRBD2,.,TRBV2,CASRLGLAGVRETQYF,TGTGCCAGCAGACTTGGACTAGCGGGGGTACGGGAGACCCAGTACTTC
TRBJ1-1,.,.,TRBV6-5,CASSSHTLNTEAFF,TGTGCCAGCAGTTCACACACCCTGAACACTGAAGCTTTCTTT
TRBJ2-7,.,.,TRBV30,CAWSSAGAVPYEQYF,TGTGCCTGGAGTAGTGCGGGGGCCGTTCCCTACGAGCAGTACTTC
TRBJ1-1,.,.,TRBV5-1,CASSLTGQMNTEAFF,TGCGCCAGCAGCTTGACAGGACAGATGAACACTGAAGCTTTCTTT
TRBJ2-7,TRBD1,.,TRBV5-1,CASSLRDREDGQYF,TGCGCCAGCAGCCTCCGGGACAGGGAAGATGGGCAGTACTTC
TRBJ2-6,.,.,TRBV29-1,CSVDISGANVLTF,TGCAGCGTCGACATCTCTGGGGCCAACGTCCTGACTTTC
TRBJ2-3,.,once,TRBV5-1,CASSLTFTDTQYF,TGCGCCAGCAGCTTAACATTCACAGATACGCAGTATTTT
TRBJ2-2,TRBD2,once,TRBV7-2,CASSSGGTGELFF,TGTGCCAGCAGCTCCGGGGGGACCGGGGAGCTGTTTTTT
TRBJ2-5,TRBD1,.,TRBV5-4,CASSLPARGLRQETQYF,TGTGCCAGCAGCTTGCCCGCTAGGGGGCTTCGGCAAGAGACCCAGTACTTC
TRBJ1-4,.,.,TRBV7-9,CASSPGHGNEKLFF,TGTGCCAGCAGCCCGGGACATGGGAATGAAAAACTGTTTTTT
TRBJ2-5,.,.,TRBV6-5,CASSELAQGTQYF,TGTGCCAGCAGTGAATTGGCCCAGGGAACCCAGTACTTC
TRBJ1-2,TRBD1,few,TRBV19,CASTSQGQGTFFGYTF,TGTGCCAGTACCTCACAGGGACAGGGGACTTTTTTTGGCTACACCTTC
TRBJ1-2,.,few,TRBV11-1,CASSLGGSGFDYGYTF,TGTGCCAGCAGCTTAGGGGGCTCGGGCTTCGACTATGGCTACACCTTC
TRBJ1-2,.,.,TRBV5-1,CASSLDVGGISYGYTF,TGCGCCAGCAGCTTGGATGTTGGGGGCATCAGCTATGGCTACACCTTC
TRBJ1-2,.,.,TRBV18,CASSPARQIYTF,TGTGCCAGCTCACCAGCCAGGCAGATCTACACCTTC
TRBJ1-2,TRBD1,.,TRBV2,CASQLETATGRVAGYTF,TGTGCCAGCCAACTAGAAACCGCGACAGGGAGAGTTGCTGGCTACACCTTC
TRBJ2-7,TRBD1,once,TRBV6-4,CASSADRGLSYEQYF,TGTGCCAGCAGTGCGGACAGGGGACTTTCCTACGAGCAGTACTTC
TRBJ2-5,.,.,TRBV15,CATSRGRGQGETQYF,TGTGCCACCAGCAGGGGGAGGGGCCAGGGGGAGACCCAGTACTTC
TRBJ1-2,.,.,TRBV10-3,CAISEPGRGSNYGYTF,TGTGCCATCAGTGAGCCAGGCCGGGGGTCCAACTATGGCTACACCTTC
TRBJ1-4,TRBD1,.,TRBV7-9,CASSLAGQGEEKLFF,TGTGCCAGCAGCCTAGCGGGACAGGGTGAAGAAAAACTGTTTTTT
TRBJ1-3,.,.,TRBV5-4,CASSFSAGTGNTIYF,TGTGCCAGCAGCTTTTCCGCAGGTACCGGAAACACCATATATTTT
TRBJ1-6,.,.,TRBV4-2,CASSQGGRGNSPLHF,TGTGCCAGCAGCCAAGGGGGCAGGGGCAATTCACCCCTCCACTTT
TRBJ2-3,.,medium-sized,TRBV6-4,CASTPDGTGGDTQYF,TGTGCCAGCACCCCCGACGGGACTGGGGGAGATACGCAGTATTTT
TRBJ2-7,.,.,TRBV25-1,CASSVLESYEQYF,TGTGCCAGCAGTGTTCTAGAATCCTACGAGCAGTACTTC
TRBJ1-1,.,.,TRBV15,CASSGPIRGGTEAFF,TGTGCCAGCTCGGGACCGATCCGAGGGGGCACTGAAGCTTTCTTT
TRBJ2-3,TRBD2,.,TRBV5-1,CASSLSGSGTDTQYF,TGCGCCAGCAGCCTTAGCGGGAGCGGCACAGATACGCAGTATTTT
TRBJ1-1,.,.,TRBV29-1,CSVGLGADLNTEAFF,TGCAGCGTTGGATTGGGGGCGGACTTGAACACTGAAGCTTTCTTT
TRBJ1-2,.,once,TRBV30,CAWSQGNYGYTF,TGTGCCTGGAGTCAGGGTAACTATGGCTACACCTTC
TRBJ2-7,TRBD2,.,TRBV5-1,CASSDGGIYEQYF,TGCGCCAGCAGCGACGGGGGGATCTACGAGCAGTACTTC
TRBJ1-1,.,once,TRBV29-1,CSGEQGVDTEAFF,TGCAGCGGGGAACAGGGAGTAGACACTGAAGCTTTCTTT
TRBJ1-2,.,.,TRBV7-8,CASSLGTVYGYTF,TGTGCCAGCAGCTTAGGGACAGTCTATGGCTACACCTTC
TRBJ2-7,TRBD1,.,TRBV27,CASRPTLGTGEWEQYF,TGTGCCAGCAGACCCACCCTCGGGACAGGGGAGTGGGAGCAGTACTTC
TRBJ2-2,.,.,TRBV13,CASSREGTRGGELFF,TGTGCCAGCAGCCGTGAAGGTACACGGGGCGGGGAGCTGTTTTTT
TRBJ1-2,TRBD1,.,TRBV10-1,CASSDTGTGFTGYTF,TGCGCCAGCAGCGATACCGGGACAGGGTTTACGGGCTACACCTTC
TRBJ1-6,.,.,TRBV5-5,CASSFLGGGWINSPLHF,TGTGCCAGCAGTTTCCTCGGGGGGGGATGGATTAATTCACCCCTCCACTTT
TRBJ2-7,TRBD2,medium-sized,TRBV7-6,CASSFAAGNEQYF,TGTGCCAGCAGCTTCGCAGCGGGGAACGAGCAGTACTTC